This T cell receptor (beta chain) was obtained from a study of Tregs in tolerant kidney transplant recipients. Unstimulated regulatory T cells (CD4+CD25+CD127-), CD4+CD25- non-regulatory cells, CD4 and CD8 cells were FACS-sorted from thawed PBMCs. The CDR3 consists of 15 residues. Unmatched junction bases numbered 9, after V lost 4 bases and J lost 5 bases. Germline assignment: CDR1 SGHDT and CDR2 YYEEEE. Only in-frame clones appear in the TCRdb table, and some are missing; sequencing was by immunoSEQ multiplex PCR. The profile shows tens of thousands of clones, 80% to 85% of them singletons. The sequenced sample consisted of CD4+ T cells from blood. J is TRBJ2-7 and V is TRBV5-6, with 10 bases aligning to TRBD2. This clonotype was sampled from a human donor in good health. The CDR3 loop reads CASSVPGLAMNEQYF. For the CDR3, the DNA is TGTGCCAGCAGCGTACCGGGACTAGCGATGAACGAGCAGTACTTC.